The 10 T cell receptor beta chains below all came from one sample that was sequenced in a study of response to subunit inactivated influenza vaccine. One entry per CDR3 protein results from TCRdb running MiXCR on the RT-PCR reads. Here the sample spans more than 600,000 distinct CDR3 sequences, under 20% being singletons. The specimen was PBMCs from blood, collected about 5 days after vaccination. These TCRs come from a man aged 45-65 years who received an inactivated influenza vaccine.

The chain is built from TRBV20-1 and TRBJ2-5; 9 bases align to TRBD2. Germline V gene lookup returns CDR1 DFQATT and CDR2 SNEGSKA (reference sequence). The length of the CDR3 is 14 residues. V lost 3 bases to trimming and J lost 5 bases; unmatched junction nucleotides: 7. The DNA of the CDR3 is TGCAGTGCTAGGTCTCTAGCGGGAATCGAGACCCAGTACTTC. This translates into CSARSLAGIETQYF.

This clonotype has just a few counts. The chain has TRBV20-1 and TRBJ2-2; 8 nucleotides line up with TRBD2. The trim removed 4 bases at V and 4 bases at J, leaving 5 bases unmatched. The CDR3 has 14 amino acids. Germline CDR1 and CDR2: DFQATT and SNEGSKA (reference sequence). The DNA of the CDR3 is TGCAGTGCTACGTCCGGGGGGGTCACCGGGGAGCTGTTTTTT. Amino acids: CSATSGGVTGELFF.

The chain has TRBV7-8 and TRBJ2-5; 8 bases map to TRBD2. Germline CDR1 reads SGHVS; CDR2 reads FQNEAQ. The CDR3 length is 16 residues. Unmatched junction bases numbered 9, after V lost 0 bases and J lost 6 bases. CDR3 residues: CASSLARAGVGKTQYF. In DNA form, the CDR3 reads TGTGCCAGCAGCTTAGCTCGAGCGGGAGTGGGGAAGACCCAGTACTTC. Complete variable domain (other parts from reference TRBV7-8 and TRBJ2-5): GAGVSQSPRYKVAKRGQDVALRCDPISGHVSLFWYQQALGQGPEFLTYFQNEAQLDKSGLPSDRFFAERPEGSVSTLKIQRTQQEDSAVYLCASSLARAGVGKTQYFGPGTRLLVL.

This clonotype was recorded a few times. This chain uses TRBV4-1 with TRBJ1-3, with 7 bases lining up with TRBD1. This CDR3 has 17 residues. Germline CDR1 and CDR2: MGHRA and YSYEKL. V was clipped by 2 bases and J by 1 base; unmatched bases: 8. The CDR3 sequence: CASSQPGRGLSGNTIYF. The CDR3 nucleotides read TGCGCCAGCAGCCAACCGGGCAGGGGGTTGTCTGGAAACACCATATATTTT.

This clonotype was seen a handful of times. The chain couples TRBV12-3 or TRBV12-4 to TRBJ2-7, with a possible D match to TRBD1 (5 bases). The CDR3 runs to 13 residues. The ends were cut back, 4 bases at V and 7 bases at J, with 14 bases in the middle. CDR3 sequence (DNA): TGTGCCAGCAGTTACTTCCGCCAGGGTGAGCAGTACTTC. Its translation: CASSYFRQGEQYF.

The chain links TRBV6-5 to TRBJ1-2; TRBD1 matches 9 bases. The V segment lost 2 bases and the J segment 8 bases; nucleotides outside the gene matches: 6. Per the germline V gene, CDR1 is MNHEY and CDR2 is SVGAGI. The CDR3 length is 14 residues. Written as DNA, the CDR3 is TGTGCCAGCAGTTACCTGGGACAGGGTCACGGCTACACCTTC. Translating it yields CASSYLGQGHGYTF.

J is TRBJ2-3 and V is TRBV20-1, with D perhaps matching TRBD1 (7 bases). Trimming shortened V by 6 bases and J by 1 base, and 23 bases separated the two germline ends. Per germline, CDR1 DFQATT and CDR2 SNEGSKA (reference sequence). The CDR3 totals 17 residues. CDR3 DNA: TGCAGTGCCACAGGGGAAGGAGGGGCTCTGGGCACAGATACGCAGTATTTT. Its protein is CSATGEGGALGTDTQYF.

This chain links TRBV5-1 with TRBJ2-7; D unclear. V was trimmed by 4 bases and J by 3 bases, leaving 11 bases between them. The germline V gene encodes CDR1 SGHRS and CDR2 YFSETQ. The CDR3 length is 13 residues. DNA for the CDR3: TGCGCCAGCAGCGACAATAACGGCTACGAGCAGTACTTC. Translating gives CASSDNNGYEQYF.

The chain couples TRBV7-9 to TRBJ1-6; D ambiguous. CDR3 size: 15 residues. The V and J ends lost 3 bases and 7 bases respectively, with 13 bases between them. From germline, CDR1 is SEHNR and CDR2 FQNEAQ (reference sequence). CDR3 bases: TGTGCCAGCAGCTTCGGGGAGCCCACAAATTCACCCCTCCACTTT. It codes for CASSFGEPTNSPLHF. The full variable domain, rest sourced from reference TRBV7-9 and TRBJ1-6, is DTGVSQNPRHKITKRGQNVTFRCDPISEHNRLYWYRQTLGQGPEFLTYFQNEAQLEKSRLLSDRFSAERPKGSFSTLEIQRTEQGDSAMYLCASSFGEPTNSPLHFGNGTRLTVT.

This clonotype came up a few times. The V and J genes are TRBV5-1 and TRBJ1-3; TRBD1 matches 7 bases. Trimming at V came to 5 bases and at J to 3 bases, leaving 14 bases not matched to a gene. This CDR3 comprises 17 residues. The germline CDR1 and CDR2 sequences are SGHRS and YFSETQ. CDR3: CASRSDRTATFGNTIYF. For the CDR3, the DNA is TGCGCCAGCAGGTCGGACAGGACCGCCACATTTGGAAACACCATATATTTT. The full variable domain, rest sourced from reference TRBV5-1 and TRBJ1-3, is KAGVTQTPRYLIKTRGQQVTLSCSPISGHRSVSWYQQTPGQGLQFLFEYFSETQRNKGNFPGRFSGRQFSNSRSEMNVSTLELGDSALYLCASRSDRTATFGNTIYFGEGSWLTVV.